The 14 T cell receptor gamma chains reported below all come from one sample, sequenced in a study of gamma-delta T cells after stem cell transplantation (dated by TCRdb to the mid-2010s). Receptor amplification or capture employed RT-PCR. The sample was run on an Illumina MiSeq. TCRdb processed the public reads again with the CATT caller, after which rows with matching DNA were combined. This sample lists about 420 gamma-chain clones; 3.5% to 5% were detected once. About 73% of the sample is in the top ten clones. The sequenced sample was gamma-delta T cells. The source is a human donor. It is not recorded whose cells these are; they may come from a transplant donor.

There are a few counts of this clone. The amino acid sequence in TCRdb belongs to a much larger clone and departs from this DNA's translation at residue 14, likely a sequencing read error; the sequence shown is translated from the DNA. CDR3 amino acids: CALWEVRELGKKIEVF. In nucleotides, the CDR3 is TGTGCCTTGTGGGAGGTGCGGGAGTTGGGCAAAAAAATCGAGGTATTT. The V gene is TRGV9, the J gene TRGJP. Germline V gene data show CDR1 as GITISATS and CDR2 as ISYDGTV (reference sequence). The CDR3 is 16 residues long.

Judged by abundance, this clone is large (0.1 to 1%). Other nucleotide sequences from this sample produce the same CDR3. This chain connects TRGV9 to TRGJP. The CDR3 covers 16 residues. V shed 0 bases, J shed 5 bases, and the junction held 1 base outside the gene matches. From germline, CDR1 is GITISATS and CDR2 ISYDGTV (reference sequence). The CDR3 region has the DNA TGTGCCTTGTGGGAGGTGGAAGAGTTGGGCAAAAAAATCAAGGTATTT. Its translation: CALWEVEELGKKIKVF.

By its share, this clone is medium-sized. This is likely an artifact of a read error, given a far larger clone one base away. The identical CDR3 is also encoded by other nucleotide sequences in the sample. The chain uses TRGV9 and TRGJ1 or TRGJ2. This CDR3 comprises 12 residues. CDR1 and CDR2 from the germline V gene are GITISATS and ISYDGTV (reference sequence). DNA of the CDR3: TGTGCCCTGTGGGAGGTGGAATATAAGAAACTCTTT. The encoded protein is CALWEVEYKKLF.

This clone is classed as medium-sized. The TCRdb record carries a much larger clone's protein, which differs from this DNA's translation at residue 3; a read error is the likely cause, and the protein listed here is the DNA translation. V gene TRGV9 combines with J gene TRGJ1 or TRGJ2. Germline assignment: CDR1 GITISATS and CDR2 ISYDGTV (reference sequence). This CDR3 spans 15 amino acids. The CDR3 DNA reads TGTGCCTCGTGGGAGGTGCACGAGAGTTATTATAAGAAACTCTTT. Translated, it gives CASWEVHESYYKKLF.

The genes are TRGV9 and TRGJ1 or TRGJ2. The length of the CDR3 is 12 residues. V dropped 5 bases and J dropped 10; count of bases not matched to a gene: 11. The germline gives CDR1 GITISATS, CDR2 ISYDGTV (reference sequence). CDR3 protein: CALWVDRHKKLF. The CDR3 region has the DNA TGTGCCTTGTGGGTGGACCGACACAAGAAACTCTTT.

A few counts support this clone. A far bigger clonotype differs at one base, so this is likely a read error. Other DNA sequences in the sample encode the same CDR3. The V call is TRGV9, the J call TRGJP. Germline CDR1 reads GITISATS; CDR2 reads ISYDGTV (reference sequence). The CDR3 is made up of 16 amino acids. Trimming took 5 bases from V and 7 from J; bases not matched to a gene: 8. The CDR3 nucleotides are TGTGCCTTGTGGGGAGCCAAGGAGTTGGGCAAAAAAATCAAGGTATTT. It codes for CALWGAKELGKKIKVF.

Note on this clone: Since a much larger clone is just one base distant, this may be a read error. V gene TRGV9 combines with J gene TRGJP. Germline CDR1 reads GITISATS; CDR2 reads ISYDGTV (reference sequence). The CDR3 length is 17 residues. The DNA of the CDR3 is TGTGCCTTGTGGGAACGGGAACAAGAGTCGGGCAAAAAAATCAAGGTATTT. Amino acids: CALWEREQESGKKIKVF.

This clone was seen only a few times. This is likely an artifact of a read error, given a far larger clone one base away. The sample has other DNA sequences that encode this CDR3 too. The rearrangement uses TRGV9 and TRGJP. The length of the CDR3 is 17 residues. V shed 1 base, J shed 4 bases, and the junction held 4 bases outside the gene matches. CDR1 is GITISATS and CDR2 is ISYDGTV in the germline V gene (reference sequence). The CDR3 DNA reads TGTGCCTTGTGGGAGGTTTCCCAAGAGTTGGGCAAAAAAATCAAGGTATTT. Translated, it gives CALWEVSQELGKKIKVF.

Notes on this clone: Other DNA sequences in the sample encode the same CDR3. The V gene is TRGV9, the J gene TRGJP. There are 16 residues in the CDR3. V shed 3 bases, J shed 4 bases, and the junction held 3 bases outside the gene matches. Germline loops: CDR1 GITISATS, CDR2 ISYDGTV (reference sequence). CDR3 region: CALWEPQELGKKIKVF. The CDR3 coding sequence is TGTGCCTTGTGGGAGCCTCAAGAGTTGGGCAAAAAAATCAAGGTATTT.

This clone is termed medium-sized. The V gene is TRGV9, the J gene TRGJ1 or TRGJ2. The CDR3 length is 14 residues. V shed 0 bases and J 0 bases; nucleotides not matched to a gene: 2. The V gene's germline CDR1 is GITISATS and CDR2 ISYDGTV (reference sequence). CDR3 bases: TGTGCCTTGTGGGAGGTGACGAATTATTATAAGAAACTCTTT. Translation: CALWEVTNYYKKLF.

The genes are TRGV9 and TRGJP. The germline gives CDR1 GITISATS, CDR2 ISYDGTV (reference sequence). V lost 2 bases to trimming and J lost 6 bases; unmatched junction nucleotides: 10. The CDR3 covers 18 residues. CDR3 DNA: TGTGCCTTGTGGGAGGACCAGGGGGGAGAGTTGGGCAAAAAAATCAAGGTATTT. It codes for CALWEDQGGELGKKIKVF.

As for this clone: The protein that TCRdb holds for this DNA derives from a much larger clone and differs from the translated DNA at residue 11, which likely indicates a read error; the protein shown here is translated from the DNA. This chain uses TRGV3 with TRGJP2. CDR3 length: 14 amino acids. From germline, CDR1 is VTNTFY and CDR2 YDVSTARD (reference sequence). Here the CDR3 reads CATWPYSSDWTKTF. As DNA, the CDR3 is TGTGCCACCTGGCCCTATAGTAGTGATTGGACCAAGACGTTT.

In its sample, this clone ranks as large. The chain links TRGV9 to TRGJP. The germline V gene encodes CDR1 GITISATS and CDR2 ISYDGTV (reference sequence). This CDR3 region has 17 residues. After removal of 1 base from V and 6 bases from J, the junction contained 6 bases not matched to a gene. The CDR3 coding sequence is TGTGCCTTGTGGGAGGTCCAGGGAGAGTTGGGCAAAAAAATCAAGGTATTT. It yields the protein CALWEVQGELGKKIKVF.

As for this clone: The junction does not match germline at one end; this may be a read error. This chain connects TRGV9 to TRGJP. This CDR3 comprises 18 residues. Per the germline V gene, CDR1 is GITISATS and CDR2 is ISYDGTV (reference sequence). CDR3 sequence (DNA): TGTGCCTCGTGGGAGGTGGCAACGGGAGAGTTGGGCAAAAAAATCAAGGTATTT. Protein product: CASWEVATGELGKKIKVF.